These T cell receptor beta chains were read from a single sample in a study of CD4 T cells in relation to SARS-CoV-2 and coronaviruses. These TCRs are of unknown antigen specificity. This table comes from immunoSEQ multiplex PCR, and its TCRdb copy is limited to in-frame clones, with some not included. Of about 36,000 clones in the sample, 77% were seen once. The sequencing sample was made of memory CD4+ T cells from PBMCs, cultured in vitro. The receptors stem from an adult with COVID-19. Both conserved end residues are part of each CDR3. The order of the fields is D gene, V gene, J gene, clone size, CDR3 protein, CDR3 DNA. D genes are given only for firm matches. Rows give clone size only sometimes, using once, few, many, or a class for an expanded clone.

>TRBD2|TRBV19|TRBJ2-3|NA
CASSIERSGRLTDTQYF
TGTGCCAGTAGTATAGAACGAAGCGGGAGATTAACAGATACGCAGTATTTT
>TRBD2|TRBV2|TRBJ2-2|NA
CASSVLAGVGINTGELFF
TGTGCCAGCAGTGTACTAGCGGGAGTCGGGATTAACACCGGGGAGCTGTTTTTT
>NA|TRBV19|TRBJ1-1|NA
CASSTQMNTEAFF
TGTGCCAGTAGTACTCAGATGAACACTGAAGCTTTCTTT
>NA|TRBV5-1|TRBJ2-5|NA
CASNLGLVNLLGEETQYF
TGCGCCAGCAACTTGGGATTGGTCAACCTTCTTGGGGAAGAGACCCAGTACTTC
>NA|TRBV10-1|TRBJ1-4|NA
CASGGGDRLKLFF
TGCGCCAGCGGGGGCGGGGACCGGCTTAAACTGTTTTTT
>NA|TRBV7-9|TRBJ2-1|once
CASSLERSLIGRDEQFF
TGTGCCAGCAGCTTAGAGCGCAGTTTAATTGGTAGGGATGAGCAGTTCTTC
>NA|TRBV6-2/TRBV6-3|TRBJ1-1|NA
CASSDNTEAFF
TGTGCCAGCAGCGATAACACTGAAGCTTTCTTT
>NA|TRBV4-1|TRBJ2-7|NA
CASSRPGRSSYEQYF
TGCGCCAGCAGCCGGCCAGGACGGAGCTCCTACGAGCAGTACTTC
>TRBD2|TRBV6-2/TRBV6-3|TRBJ2-5|NA
CASSGGTSGRGRETQYF
TGTGCCAGCAGTGGCGGGACTAGCGGGAGGGGTCGGGAGACCCAGTACTTC
>NA|TRBV19|TRBJ2-5|NA
CASRAQDQETQYF
TGTGCCAGTAGAGCGCAGGACCAAGAGACCCAGTACTTC
>NA|TRBV6-2/TRBV6-3|TRBJ1-4|NA
CASSPGTNEKLFF
TGTGCCAGCAGCCCAGGGACTAATGAAAAACTGTTTTTT
>NA|TRBV5-6|TRBJ1-6|NA
CASSLPGYNSPLHF
TGTGCCAGCAGCTTGCCAGGATATAATTCACCCCTCCACTTT
>NA|TRBV11-2|TRBJ2-1|NA
CASSPPGAYNEQFF
TGTGCCAGCAGCCCGCCAGGCGCTTACAATGAGCAGTTCTTC
>TRBD1|TRBV5-1|TRBJ1-1|NA
CASSSTGVGAEAFF
TGCGCCAGCAGCAGCACAGGGGTAGGGGCTGAAGCTTTCTTT
>NA|TRBV29-1|TRBJ2-5|NA
CSVEGGLHETQYF
TGCAGCGTTGAAGGTGGCCTACACGAGACCCAGTACTTC